This T cell receptor beta chain is drawn from a study of chemoradiotherapy in HPV16-positive cancers. Study information: Two HPV16-positive patients' cells yielded candidate HPV-specific clones and common motifs.

Study conclusions and caveats: Candidate HPV-specific clones and E7-related TCR motifs grew in tumor during treatment.

CDR1 and CDR2 from the germline V gene are LGHNA and YNFKEQ. Trimming pared 5 bases from V and 4 bases from J, leaving 21 bases between. The CDR3 sequence is 17 residues long. Regarding this clone: What it recognizes is unknown.

Clones were sequenced by immunoSEQ multiplex PCR, and TCRdb holds only the in-frame ones, with some missing. Among about 6,600 clones, roughly 80% were seen once, and the ten largest hold roughly 8%. The TCR originated in a human donor with HPV-associated anogenital cancer. The V gene is TRBV4-2, the J gene TRBJ1-5, with D possibly matching TRBD1 (5 bases). Here the sequenced sample was tumor tissue, taken from a patient who underwent chemoradiotherapy. The CDR3 here is CASSYSGTAGENQPQHF. Here the CDR3 DNA reads TGTGCCAGCAGCTACTCTGGGACCGCTGGAGAGAATCAGCCCCAGCATTTT.